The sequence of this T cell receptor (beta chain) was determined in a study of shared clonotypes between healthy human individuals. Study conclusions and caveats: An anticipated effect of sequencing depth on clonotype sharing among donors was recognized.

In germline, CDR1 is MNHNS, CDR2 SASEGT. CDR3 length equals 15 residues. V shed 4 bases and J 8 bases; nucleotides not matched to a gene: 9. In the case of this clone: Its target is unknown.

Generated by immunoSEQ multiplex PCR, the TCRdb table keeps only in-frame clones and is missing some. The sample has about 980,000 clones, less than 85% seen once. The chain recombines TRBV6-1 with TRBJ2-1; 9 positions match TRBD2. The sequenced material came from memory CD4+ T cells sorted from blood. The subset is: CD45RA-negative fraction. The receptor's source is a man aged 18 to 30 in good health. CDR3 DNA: TGTGCCAGCAGTGTTCCGGGACTAGCCGCCCATGAGCAGTTCTTC. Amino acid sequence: CASSVPGLAAHEQFF.